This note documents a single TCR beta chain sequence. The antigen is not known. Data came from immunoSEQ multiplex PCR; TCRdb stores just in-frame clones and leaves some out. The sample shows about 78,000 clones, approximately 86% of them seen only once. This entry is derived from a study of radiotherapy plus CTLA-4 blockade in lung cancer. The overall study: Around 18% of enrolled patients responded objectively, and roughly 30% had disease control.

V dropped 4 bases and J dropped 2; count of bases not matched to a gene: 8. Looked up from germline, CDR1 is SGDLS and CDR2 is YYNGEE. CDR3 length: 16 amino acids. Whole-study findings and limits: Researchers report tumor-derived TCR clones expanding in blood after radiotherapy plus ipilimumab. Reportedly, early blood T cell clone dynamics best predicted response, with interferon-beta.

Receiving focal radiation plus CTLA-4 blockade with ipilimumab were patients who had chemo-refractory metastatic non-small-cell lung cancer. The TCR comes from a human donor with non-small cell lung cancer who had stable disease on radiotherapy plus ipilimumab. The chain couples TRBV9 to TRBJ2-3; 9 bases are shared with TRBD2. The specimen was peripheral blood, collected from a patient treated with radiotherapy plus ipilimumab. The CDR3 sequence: CASSINLAGDTDTQYF. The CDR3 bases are TGTGCCAGCAGCATAAATTTAGCGGGGGACACAGATACGCAGTATTTT.